A selection of T cell receptor beta chains follows, all from one sample in a study of blood T cell repertoires in COVID-19. The assay was immunoSEQ multiplex PCR, and TCRdb's table has in-frame clones only and misses some. This table holds roughly 500,000 clones, nearly 90% found once. The material sequenced was peripheral blood. All receptors derive from a man between 18 and 29 years old with COVID-19, enrolled during active disease. The CDR3 runs from the conserved cysteine through the conserved F or W. The D gene is left open where the match is weak. Clone size is stated in some rows and not others, as once, few, many or a class when expanded.

j_call	clone_size	v_call	d_call	cdr3_aa	cdr3_nt
TRBJ1-4	once	TRBV2	TRBD1	CASSGTGGPEKLFF	TGTGCCAGCAGTGGGACAGGGGGCCCGGAAAAACTGTTTTTT
TRBJ1-5	once	TRBV19	TRBD1	CASSDRARSNQPQHF	TGTGCCAGCTCCGACAGGGCTCGGAGCAATCAGCCCCAGCATTTT
TRBJ2-1	-	TRBV6-5	TRBD2	CASSYSGGLASNEQFF	TGTGCCAGCAGTTACTCGGGGGGACTAGCTTCCAATGAGCAGTTCTTC
TRBJ1-6	few	TRBV11-2	-	CASSLAVTPLHF	TGTGCCAGCAGCTTAGCAGTGACACCCCTCCACTTT
TRBJ2-1	-	TRBV5-5	TRBD2	CASSSSRTSGRRYEQFF	TGTGCCAGCAGTTCAAGCCGGACTAGCGGGAGGCGCTATGAGCAGTTCTTC
TRBJ2-5	-	TRBV10-2	TRBD2	CASSGGAETQYF	TGCGCCAGTAGCGGGGGGGCAGAGACCCAGTACTTC
TRBJ2-3	-	TRBV5-4	TRBD1	CASSGTRGQGIGDTQYF	TGTGCCAGCAGCGGGACCAGGGGACAGGGTATTGGGGATACGCAGTATTTT
TRBJ2-2	-	TRBV5-4	TRBD2	CASSPTSGGAFPGELFF	TGTGCCAGCAGCCCTACTAGCGGGGGGGCCTTTCCCGGGGAGCTGTTTTTT
TRBJ2-1	-	TRBV6-5	TRBD2	CASRPGGAERQFF	TGTGCCAGCAGGCCCGGGGGGGCCGAGAGACAGTTCTTC
TRBJ2-2	-	TRBV7-9	TRBD1	CATKQGANTGELFF	TGTGCCACGAAACAGGGGGCGAACACCGGGGAGCTGTTTTTT
TRBJ1-1	-	TRBV4-1	-	CASSPPRAPGLFF	TGCGCCAGCAGCCCCCCCCGAGCCCCCGGGTTATTCTTT
TRBJ2-7	-	TRBV13	TRBD2	CASSYWGLAGFYEQYF	TGTGCCAGCAGCTACTGGGGACTAGCGGGTTTCTACGAGCAGTACTTC
TRBJ1-4	-	TRBV6-5	TRBD1	CASGQGGEKLFF	TGTGCCAGCGGACAGGGAGGTGAAAAACTGTTTTTT